These 6 T cell receptor beta chains originate from one sample sequenced in a study of siplizumab effects on memory and regulatory T cells. Clones were read by immunoSEQ multiplex PCR, and TCRdb kept only the in-frame ones, dropping some. This repertoire shows about 100,000 clones, about 94% found once; its top ten account for approximately 1.5%. The source material was non-Treg CD4+ T cells sorted from blood. These receptors all stem from a human donor in good health.

The chain combines TRBV11-2 with TRBJ2-3; D call uncertain. The CDR3 runs 14 residues. CDR1 is SGHAT and CDR2 is FQNNGV in the germline V gene. Deletions cut 0 bases from V and 0 bases from J, with 4 bases between. The CDR3 here is CASSLDLSTDTQYF. CDR3 DNA sequence: TGTGCCAGCAGCTTAGATCTCAGCACAGATACGCAGTATTTT. The variable domain in full, completed from reference TRBV11-2 and TRBJ2-3, reads EAGVAQSPRYKIIEKRQSVAFWCNPISGHATLYWYQQILGQGPKLLIQFQNNGVVDDSQLPKDRFSAERLKGVDSTLKIQPAKLEDSAVYLCASSLDLSTDTQYFGPGTRLTVL.

This clone was counted a few times. This chain connects TRBV5-1 to TRBJ2-1; D tentatively fits TRBD1 or TRBD2 (5 bases each). Trimming removed 3 bases at V and 7 bases at J, with 20 bases between. This CDR3 spans 16 amino acids. Germline CDR1 reads SGHRS; CDR2 reads YFSETQ. CDR3 DNA: TGCGCCAGCAGCTCGACCCCGGGACCTGAGGGGAATGAGCAGTTCTTC. Translated, it gives CASSSTPGPEGNEQFF.

This chain uses TRBV2 with TRBJ2-1, with TRBD2 matching over 9 bases. Germline CDR1 reads SNHLY; CDR2 reads FYNNEI. The CDR3 runs 15 residues. The V segment lost 7 bases and the J segment 5 bases; nucleotides outside the gene matches: 9. The CDR3 DNA is TGTGCCAGCATTTTCAGCGGGAGGCCCCACAATGAGCAGTTCTTC. Residues: CASIFSGRPHNEQFF.

The rearrangement joins TRBV19 to TRBJ1-1; 8 bases match TRBD1. V lost 8 bases and J lost 4; bases outside the gene matches: 6. The CDR3 is 13 residues long. Germline V gene sequence: CDR1 LNHDA, CDR2 SQIVND (reference sequence). CDR3 DNA sequence: TGTGCCAGTCGGACAGGGATCGCCACTGAAGCTTTCTTT. This translates into CASRTGIATEAFF. Using reference TRBV19 and TRBJ1-1 for the parts outside the CDR3, the full variable domain is DGGITQSPKYLFRKEGQNVTLSCEQNLNHDAMYWYRQDPGQGLRLIYYSQIVNDFQKGDIAEGYSVSREKKESFPLTVTSAQKNPTAFYLCASRTGIATEAFFGQGTRLTVV.

The rearrangement links TRBV14 to TRBJ2-5; tentative D call: TRBD2 (5 bases). Trimming took off 4 bases at V and 1 base at J, with 16 bases between the two ends. The length of the CDR3 is 16 residues. CDR1 is SGHDN, CDR2 FVKESK, per germline. CDR3 loop: CASSLFLGGVQETQYF. The CDR3 DNA is TGTGCCAGCAGCCTCTTCTTAGGAGGAGTCCAAGAGACCCAGTACTTC.

V is TRBV11-2 and J is TRBJ2-7; TRBD1 might be the D (6 bases). This CDR3 comprises 13 residues. Germline V lookup: CDR1 SGHAT, CDR2 FQNNGV. V shed 3 bases and J shed 6 bases, with 12 bases lying between them. The CDR3 DNA is TGTGCCAGCAGCTTCGGACAGTCAGGCGAGCAGTACTTC. Translation gives CASSFGQSGEQYF.